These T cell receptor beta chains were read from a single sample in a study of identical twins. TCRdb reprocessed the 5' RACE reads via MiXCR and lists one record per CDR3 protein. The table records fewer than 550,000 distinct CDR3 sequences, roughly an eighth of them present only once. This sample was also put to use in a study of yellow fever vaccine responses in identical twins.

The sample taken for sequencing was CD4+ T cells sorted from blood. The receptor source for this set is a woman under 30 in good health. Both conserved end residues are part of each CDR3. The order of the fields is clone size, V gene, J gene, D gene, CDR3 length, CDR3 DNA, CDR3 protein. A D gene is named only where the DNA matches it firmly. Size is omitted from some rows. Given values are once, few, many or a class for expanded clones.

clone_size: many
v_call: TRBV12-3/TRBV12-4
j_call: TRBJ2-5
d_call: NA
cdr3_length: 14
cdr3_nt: TGTGCCAGCAGCCCCGCCCGGGAGCTAGAGACCCAGTACTTC
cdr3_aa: CASSPARELETQYF

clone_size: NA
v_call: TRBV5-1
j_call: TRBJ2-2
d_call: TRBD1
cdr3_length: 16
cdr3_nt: TGCGCCAGCAGTCTCTTTGGACAGGGGGAAACCGGGGAGCTGTTTTTT
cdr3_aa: CASSLFGQGETGELFF

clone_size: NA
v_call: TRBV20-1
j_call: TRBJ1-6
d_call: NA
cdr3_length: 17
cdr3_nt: TGCAGTGCTAGAGATCGGATGAGTCCCGGGGTTAATTCACCCCTCCACTTT
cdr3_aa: CSARDRMSPGVNSPLHF

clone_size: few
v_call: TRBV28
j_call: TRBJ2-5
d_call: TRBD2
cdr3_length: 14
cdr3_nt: TGTGCCAGCAGAACGGGACTAGGCAGGGAGACCCAGTACTTC
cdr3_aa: CASRTGLGRETQYF

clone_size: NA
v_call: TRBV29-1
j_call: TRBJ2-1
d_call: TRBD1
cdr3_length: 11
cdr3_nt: TGCAGCGTCCAAGGACAGGGAGATCAGTTCTTC
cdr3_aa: CSVQGQGDQFF

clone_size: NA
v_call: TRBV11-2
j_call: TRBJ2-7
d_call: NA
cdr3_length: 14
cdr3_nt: TGTGCCAGCAGCTTAAACGGTCCCTCCTACGAGCAGTACTTC
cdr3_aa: CASSLNGPSYEQYF

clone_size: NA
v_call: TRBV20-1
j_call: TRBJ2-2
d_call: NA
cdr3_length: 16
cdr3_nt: TGCAGTGCTAAAGGGGGGTCTCCAGGGGGCACCGGGGAGCTGTTTTTT
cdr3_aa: CSAKGGSPGGTGELFF

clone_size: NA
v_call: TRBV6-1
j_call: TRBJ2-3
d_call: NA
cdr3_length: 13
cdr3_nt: TGTGCCAGCAGACCCACAGGGAGGGATACGCAGTATTTT
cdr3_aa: CASRPTGRDTQYF

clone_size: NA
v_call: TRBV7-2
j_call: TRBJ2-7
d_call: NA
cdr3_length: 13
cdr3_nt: TGTGCCAGCAGCTTAGGCCCCGGAGTTAGTCTGTACTTC
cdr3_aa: CASSLGPGVSLYF

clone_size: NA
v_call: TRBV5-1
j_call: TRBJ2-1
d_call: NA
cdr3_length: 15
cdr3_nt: TGCGCCAGCAGCCCCGGACCACCCCCTCAGCATGAGCAGTTCTTC
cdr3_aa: CASSPGPPPQHEQFF

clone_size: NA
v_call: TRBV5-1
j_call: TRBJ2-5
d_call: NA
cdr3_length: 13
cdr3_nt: TGCGCCAGCAGCTTCAAAACTCAAGAGACCCAGTACTTC
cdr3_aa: CASSFKTQETQYF